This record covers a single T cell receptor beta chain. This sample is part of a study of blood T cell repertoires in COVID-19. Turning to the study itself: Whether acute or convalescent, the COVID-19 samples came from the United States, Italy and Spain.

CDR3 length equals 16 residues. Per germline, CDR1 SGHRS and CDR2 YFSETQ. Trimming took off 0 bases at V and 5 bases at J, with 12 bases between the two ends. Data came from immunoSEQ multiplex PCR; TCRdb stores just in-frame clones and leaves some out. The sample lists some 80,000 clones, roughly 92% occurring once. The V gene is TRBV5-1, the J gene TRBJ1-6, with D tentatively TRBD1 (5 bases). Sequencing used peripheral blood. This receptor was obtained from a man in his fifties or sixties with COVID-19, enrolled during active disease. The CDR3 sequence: CASSLVAGLDNSPLHF. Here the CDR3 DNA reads TGCGCCAGCAGCTTGGTTGCGGGGCTGGATAATTCACCCCTCCACTTT.